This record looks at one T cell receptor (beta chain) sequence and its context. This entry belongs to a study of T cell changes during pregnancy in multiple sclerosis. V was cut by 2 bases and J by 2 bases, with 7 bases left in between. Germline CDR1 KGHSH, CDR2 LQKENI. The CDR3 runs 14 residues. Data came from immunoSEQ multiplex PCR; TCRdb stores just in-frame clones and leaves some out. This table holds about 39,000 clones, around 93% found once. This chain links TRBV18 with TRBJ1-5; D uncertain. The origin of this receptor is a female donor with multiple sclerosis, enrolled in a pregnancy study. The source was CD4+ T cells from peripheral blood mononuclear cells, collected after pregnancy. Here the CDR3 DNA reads TGTGCCAGCTCACCAGCCAGGCGCAATCAGCCCCAGCATTTT. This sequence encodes CASSPARRNQPQHF.